The 18 T cell receptor beta chains reported below all come from one sample, sequenced in a study of cytomegalovirus exposure and HLA in healthy donors. Libraries were prepared by immunoSEQ multiplex PCR; TCRdb keeps only in-frame clonotypes and omits some of them. The repertoire holds 350,000 or so clones, with about nine tenths as singletons. Sequenced: PBMCs. The receptors derive from a woman under 30 in good health and CMV-seronegative.

The chain employs TRBV5-4 and TRBJ2-7; 7 bases agree with TRBD2. Trimming at V came to 0 bases and at J to 0 bases, leaving 3 bases not matched to a gene. The CDR3 loop spans 15 amino acids. The germline V gene encodes CDR1 SGHNT and CDR2 YYREEE (reference sequence). Here the CDR3 DNA reads TGTGCCAGCAGCTTGGCCGGCGGGAGCTCCTACGAGCAGTACTTC. Protein: CASSLAGGSSYEQYF.

The chain links TRBV11-3 to TRBJ2-1; 8 positions match TRBD1. The CDR3 has 12 amino acids. The V gene's germline CDR1 is SGHNT and CDR2 YENEEA. The V gene end was trimmed by 5 bases and the J gene end by 12 bases; junction bases not matched to a gene: 6. The CDR3 region is CASSLGQGGQFF. DNA of the CDR3: TGTGCCAGCAGCCTTGGACAGGGAGGGCAGTTCTTC.

The chain has TRBV18 and TRBJ1-2; unclear D gene. This CDR3 spans 15 amino acids. The V end was cut by 2 bases, the J end by 0 bases, with 10 bases between. CDR1 is KGHSH, CDR2 LQKENI, per germline. Here the CDR3 DNA reads TGTGCCAGCTCACCAGAAAGGACTCCTAACTATGGCTACACCTTC. It translates to CASSPERTPNYGYTF.

V usage is TRBV4-3 and J usage is TRBJ2-7; TRBD2 aligns across 9 bases. J was trimmed by 4 bases and V by 1 base; bases with no gene match: 5. In germline, CDR1 is LGHNA, CDR2 YSLEER. The CDR3 is made up of 15 amino acids. The CDR3 DNA is TGCGCCAGCAGCCAAGGGGCTAGCGGGATGTACGAGCAGTACTTC. It is translated as CASSQGASGMYEQYF.

V and J are TRBV16 and TRBJ2-1, with 10 bases matching TRBD2. Trimming removed 2 bases from V and 6 bases from J; junction bases left unmatched: 4. The CDR3 is made up of 15 amino acids. Germline V lookup: CDR1 KGHSY, CDR2 FQNENV. Here the CDR3 reads CASSQLAGEANEQFF. The CDR3 bases are TGTGCCAGCAGCCAACTAGCGGGAGAGGCCAATGAGCAGTTCTTC.

This clone was seen more than once but under ten times. The chain has TRBV27 and TRBJ2-2; tentatively, D is TRBD2 (5 bases). The V and J ends lost 4 bases and 7 bases respectively, with 16 bases between them. The CDR3 has 15 residues. Looked up from germline, CDR1 is MNHEY and CDR2 is SMNVEV (reference sequence). The CDR3 nucleotides read TGTGCCAGCAGTTACGACCAAACTAGAATCGGGGAGCTGTTTTTT. It codes for CASSYDQTRIGELFF.

The rearrangement joins TRBV2 to TRBJ2-7; 15 nucleotides align to TRBD2. Germline V gives CDR1 SNHLY, CDR2 FYNNEI. The CDR3 contains 17 residues. The V segment lost 0 bases and the J segment 5 bases; nucleotides outside the gene matches: 5. The CDR3 sequence: CASSEARGLAGGHEQYF. As DNA, the CDR3 is TGTGCCAGCAGTGAAGCGAGGGGACTAGCGGGAGGCCACGAGCAGTACTTC.

The V gene is TRBV2, the J gene TRBJ1-1; D uncertain. CDR3 length: 13 amino acids. V lost 6 bases and J 3 bases, leaving 11 bases between the germline ends. CDR1 SNHLY and CDR2 FYNNEI come from the germline V gene. The CDR3: CASSREIDTEAFF. The DNA of the CDR3 is TGTGCCAGCAGCCGGGAAATTGACACTGAAGCTTTCTTT.

The V gene is TRBV7-2, the J gene TRBJ1-2, with D possibly being TRBD1 (6 bases). Germline V gives CDR1 SGHTA, CDR2 FQGNSA. Trimming stripped 5 bases from V and 4 bases from J, with 14 bases between. The CDR3 covers 14 residues. Here the CDR3 DNA reads TGTGCCAGCAGCAAAGAGGACAGAACCTATGGCTACACCTTC. It yields the protein CASSKEDRTYGYTF. Together with reference TRBV7-2 and TRBJ1-2, the CDR3 gives the full variable domain: GAGVSQSPSNKVTEKGKDVELRCDPISGHTALYWYRQSLGQGLEFLIYFQGNSAPDKSGLPSDRFSAERTGGSVSTLTIQRTQQEDSAVYLCASSKEDRTYGYTFGSGTRLTVV.

This chain joins TRBV4-2 and TRBJ1-4; the D is unclear. This CDR3 contains 15 residues. Germline assignment: CDR1 LGHNA and CDR2 YNFKEQ. Trimming removed 3 bases at V and 5 bases at J, with 13 bases between. CDR3: CASSHYYGKNEKLFF. As DNA, the CDR3 is TGTGCCAGCAGCCACTACTACGGAAAGAATGAAAAACTGTTTTTT.

The sample holds one count of this clone. The V call is TRBV11-2, the J call TRBJ1-5, with 10 bases fitting TRBD1. Losses at the gene ends were 6 bases for V and 0 bases for J; bases not matched to a gene: 11. The V gene's germline CDR1 is SGHAT and CDR2 FQNNGV. This CDR3 is built from 18 residues. The CDR3 DNA reads as TGTGCCAGCAGTTCATCCGGGACAGGGGACTATAGCAATCAGCCCCAGCATTTT. Protein product: CASSSSGTGDYSNQPQHF.

This chain connects TRBV4-3 to TRBJ1-1; D not resolved. This CDR3 comprises 13 residues. The V end lost 0 bases, the J end lost 7 bases, and 9 bases lay between the germline ends. Germline V CDR1 and CDR2: LGHNA, YSLEER. This chain's CDR3 is CASSQEPWSEAFF. CDR3 bases: TGCGCCAGCAGCCAAGAGCCTTGGAGTGAAGCTTTCTTT.

The chain carries TRBV18 and TRBJ2-5; D is ambiguous. Germline assignment: CDR1 KGHSH and CDR2 LQKENI. The CDR3 has 14 residues. Deletions cut 0 bases from V and 2 bases from J, with 7 bases between. In DNA form, the CDR3 reads TGTGCCAGCTCACCACCTTCCCTACAAGAGACCCAGTACTTC. This translates into CASSPPSLQETQYF.

This chain links TRBV27 with TRBJ2-5; 7 nucleotides match TRBD1. J gave up 2 bases and V 6 bases, and 12 bases lay outside the gene matches. The CDR3 has 16 residues. Germline V CDR1 and CDR2: MNHEY, SMNVEV (reference sequence). The CDR3 DNA sequence: TGTGCCAGCAGCGACACAGGGGAAGGCGAACAAGAGACCCAGTACTTC. This gives the protein CASSDTGEGEQETQYF.

CDR3 residues: CASSPPMLNTEAFF. The DNA of the CDR3 is TGTGCCAGCAGCCCGCCTATGTTGAACACTGAAGCTTTCTTT. V is TRBV28 and J is TRBJ1-1; D is unclear. V lost 6 bases, J lost 0 bases, and 11 bases lay in between. Germline V gene sequence: CDR1 MDHEN, CDR2 SYDVKM. The CDR3 totals 14 residues.

This clone was seen a single time. The rearrangement joins TRBV9 to TRBJ1-1; the match to TRBD1 covers 7 bases. Trimming removed 5 bases from V and 3 bases from J; junction bases left unmatched: 13. Germline V CDR1 and CDR2: SGDLS, YYNGEE. The CDR3 consists of 16 residues. The CDR3 sequence: CASRPFGEGADTEAFF. In DNA form, the CDR3 reads TGTGCCAGCAGGCCCTTCGGAGAGGGGGCGGACACTGAAGCTTTCTTT.

The chain couples TRBV7-2 to TRBJ2-3, with a tentative D call TRBD1 (5 bases). The CDR3 sequence is 15 residues long. The germline gives CDR1 SGHTA, CDR2 FQGNSA. V shed 4 bases and J shed 0 bases, with 11 bases lying between them. CDR3 nucleotide sequence: TGTGCCAGCAGCTCTCAGGGCTCTAGCACAGATACGCAGTATTTT. The encoded protein is CASSSQGSSTDTQYF.

V and J are TRBV5-4 and TRBJ2-1, with D maybe TRBD1 (6 bases). V lost 4 bases to trimming and J lost 7 bases, with 21 bases between them. This CDR3 has 16 residues. Germline values: CDR1 SGHNT, CDR2 YYREEE (reference sequence). The DNA for the CDR3 is TGTGCCAGCAGCGGGGGCTACGGGCCCCCGCAAAATGAGCAGTTCTTC. Translated: CASSGGYGPPQNEQFF. The complete variable domain, with remaining parts taken from reference TRBV5-4 and TRBJ2-1, reads ETGVTQSPTHLIKTRGQQVTLRCSSQSGHNTVSWYQQALGQGPQFIFQYYREEENGRGNFPPRFSGLQFPNYSSELNVNALELDDSALYLCASSGGYGPPQNEQFFGPGTRLTVL.